These 6 T cell receptor beta chains came from one sample sequenced in a study of cytomegalovirus exposure and HLA in healthy donors. Sequencing used immunoSEQ multiplex PCR; TCRdb keeps in-frame clones, though not all of them. The table has roughly 150,000 clones, over 80% seen once. What was sequenced was PBMCs. These receptors were collected from a man aged 30-40 years in good health and CMV-seropositive.

On this clone: Other DNA sequences of this sample code for an identical CDR3. V and J are TRBV29-1 and TRBJ1-1; perhaps TRBD1 as D (5 bases). With 1 base removed from V and 0 bases from J, the gap between germline ends came to 12 bases. The CDR3 runs 15 residues. Germline V lookup: CDR1 SQVTM, CDR2 ANQGSEA. The CDR3 nucleotides read TGCAGCGTTGAAGGTCGCGGGGGATTGAACACTGAAGCTTTCTTT. It translates to CSVEGRGGLNTEAFF. The full variable domain, with the rest looked up from reference TRBV29-1 and TRBJ1-1, is SAVISQKPSRDICQRGTSLTIQCQVDSQVTMMFWYRQQPGQSLTLIATANQGSEATYESGFVIDKFPISRPNLTFSTLTVSNMSPEDSSIYLCSVEGRGGLNTEAFFGQGTRLTVV.

The chain has TRBV6-5 and TRBJ2-7; possible D gene TRBD1, 6 bases. This CDR3 contains 15 residues. V shed 6 bases and J shed 0 bases, with 15 bases lying between them. Germline CDR1 is MNHEY and CDR2 is SVGAGI. CDR3 loop: CASRVTGLSSYEQYF. The CDR3 DNA reads TGTGCCAGCAGGGTAACAGGGCTATCCTCCTACGAGCAGTACTTC.

V and J are TRBV27 and TRBJ1-2; unclear D gene. Germline lookup yields CDR1 MNHEY and CDR2 SMNVEV (reference sequence). The CDR3 loop spans 15 amino acids. The germline V and J ends were trimmed by 5 bases and 7 bases, with 20 bases remaining between them. CDR3 in amino acids: CASSPSAGFFTGYTF. In nucleotides, the CDR3 is TGTGCCAGCAGTCCCTCTGCCGGGTTCTTTACTGGCTACACCTTC.

This clone appeared once. V and J are TRBV7-9 and TRBJ2-7, with 8 bases identical to TRBD1. Germline V gene sequence: CDR1 SEHNR, CDR2 FQNEAQ (reference sequence). V trimming: 4 bases; J trimming: 3 bases; junction bases outside the gene matches: 11. This CDR3 contains 16 residues. The CDR3 protein is CASSSTNRDRFYEQYF. The CDR3 DNA reads as TGTGCCAGCAGCTCCACTAATCGGGACAGGTTCTACGAGCAGTACTTC.

The chain uses TRBV6-5 and TRBJ1-4; D is unresolved. The CDR3 covers 15 residues. Per the germline V gene, CDR1 is MNHEY and CDR2 is SVGAGI. V was cut by 6 bases and J by 0 bases, with 11 bases left in between. The CDR3 sequence: CASRRGSATNEKLFF. CDR3 nucleotides: TGTGCCAGCAGGCGAGGGAGCGCAACTAATGAAAAACTGTTTTTT.

The genes are TRBV19 and TRBJ1-5; TRBD1 agrees at 8 bases. Unmatched junction bases numbered 13, after V lost 10 bases and J lost 5 bases. Germline CDR1 reads LNHDA; CDR2 reads SQIVND (reference sequence). The CDR3 covers 15 residues. The CDR3 nucleotides are TGTGCCACCATGGGCAGGGGGCTTACGGATCAGCCCCAGCATTTT. It is translated as CATMGRGLTDQPQHF.